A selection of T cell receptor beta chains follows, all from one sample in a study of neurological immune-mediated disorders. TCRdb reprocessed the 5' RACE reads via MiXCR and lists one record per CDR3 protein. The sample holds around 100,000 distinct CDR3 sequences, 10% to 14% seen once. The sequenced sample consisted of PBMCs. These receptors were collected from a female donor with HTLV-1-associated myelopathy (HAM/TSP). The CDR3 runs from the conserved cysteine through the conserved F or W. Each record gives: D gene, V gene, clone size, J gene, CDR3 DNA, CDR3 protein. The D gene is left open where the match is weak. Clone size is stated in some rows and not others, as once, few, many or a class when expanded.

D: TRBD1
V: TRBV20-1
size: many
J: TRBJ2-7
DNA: TGCAGTGCGCGGGGACAGGACTACTACGAGCAGTACTTC
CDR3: CSARGQDYYEQYF

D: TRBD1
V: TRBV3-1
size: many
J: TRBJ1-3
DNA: TGTGCCAGCAGCCAGGGACAGTACCCTGGAAACACCATATATTTT
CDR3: CASSQGQYPGNTIYF

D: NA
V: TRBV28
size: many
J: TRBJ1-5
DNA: TGTGCCAGCAGCCCAGCTGACATAGTTTATCAGCCCCAGCATTTT
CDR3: CASSPADIVYQPQHF

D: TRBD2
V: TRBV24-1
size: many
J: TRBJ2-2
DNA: TGTGCCACCAGCACTAGCGGGGGGAACACCGGGGAGCTGTTTTTT
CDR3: CATSTSGGNTGELFF

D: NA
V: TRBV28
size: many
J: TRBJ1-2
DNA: TGTGCCAGCAGTTTATGGGCTGGAACAGGTTCTGTTAATGGCTACACCTTC
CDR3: CASSLWAGTGSVNGYTF

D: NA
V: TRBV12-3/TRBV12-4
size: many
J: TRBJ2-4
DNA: TGTGCCAGCCGTGGATGGGGGGCGGTCATTCAGTACTTC
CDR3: CASRGWGAVIQYF

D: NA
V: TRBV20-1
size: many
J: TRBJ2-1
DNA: TGCAGTGCCCCGCCCCGAAGCTCCTACAATGAGCAGTTCTTC
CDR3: CSAPPRSSYNEQFF

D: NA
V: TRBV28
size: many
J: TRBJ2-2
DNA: TGTGCCAGCAGCAGGGGGGACTCTGACACCGGGGAGCTGTTTTTT
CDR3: CASSRGDSDTGELFF

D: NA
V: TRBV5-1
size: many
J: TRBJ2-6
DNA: TGCGCCAGCAGCTTGGACGGAACCTCAGTAGACGTCCTGACTTTC
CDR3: CASSLDGTSVDVLTF

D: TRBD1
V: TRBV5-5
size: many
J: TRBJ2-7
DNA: TGTGCCAGCAGCGGGACAGGGGCCTACGAGCAGTACTTC
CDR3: CASSGTGAYEQYF

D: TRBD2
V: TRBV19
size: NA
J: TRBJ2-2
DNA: TGTGCCAGTAGTAGTCTAGCGGGGGAGGCCACCGGGGAGCTGTTTTTT
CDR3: CASSSLAGEATGELFF

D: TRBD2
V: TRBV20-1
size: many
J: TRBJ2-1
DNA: TGCAGTGCTCTAGCGGAGCGGCAGTTCTTC
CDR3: CSALAERQFF

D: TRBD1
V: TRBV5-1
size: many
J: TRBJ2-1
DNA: TGCGCCAGCAGCTTTCGTGGACAGGGGGCCGCGAATGAGCAGTTCTTC
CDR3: CASSFRGQGAANEQFF

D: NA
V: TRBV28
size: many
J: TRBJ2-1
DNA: TGTGCCAGCAGAATCGGACAGAACAATGAGCAGTTCTTC
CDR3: CASRIGQNNEQFF

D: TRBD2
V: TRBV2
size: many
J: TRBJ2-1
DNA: TGTGCCAGCAAGGCGGGGGGTTACAATGAGCAGTTCTTC
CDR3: CASKAGGYNEQFF

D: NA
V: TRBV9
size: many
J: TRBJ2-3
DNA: TGTGCCAGCAGCGGAGATAGCGGAGATACGCAGTATTTT
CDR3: CASSGDSGDTQYF

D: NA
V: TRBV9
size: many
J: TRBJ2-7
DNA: TGTGCCAGCAGCGTCTGGCACGGGGAGCAGTACTTC
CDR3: CASSVWHGEQYF

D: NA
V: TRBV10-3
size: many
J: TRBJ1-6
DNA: TGTGCCATCAGTGAGTCGGGCCAGGGGAGTTCACCCCTCCACTTT
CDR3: CAISESGQGSSPLHF